The TCR beta chain described here comes from a study of response to subunit inactivated influenza vaccine. The study, taken as a whole, reports: With each seasonal influenza vaccination, the authors suggested, few new T cells are recruited.

TCRdb passed the RT-PCR reads through MiXCR, listing each CDR3 protein once. This sample yields around 490,000 distinct CDR3 sequences, of which 7.5% to 8.5% are seen a single time; roughly 13% belongs to the top ten. At least ten counts were recorded for this clonotype. Its cognate antigen is unknown. The CDR3 consists of 12 residues. Trimming shortened V by 7 bases and J by 5 bases, and 13 bases separated the two germline ends. Germline V CDR1 and CDR2: SQVTM, ANQGSEA. This TCR was sampled from a man aged 45 to 75 who received an inactivated influenza vaccine. This rearrangement joins TRBV29-1 to TRBJ2-3, with D maybe TRBD2 (6 bases). The material sequenced was PBMCs from blood, taken 23 months after vaccination. In nucleotides, the CDR3 is TGCAGCGGTTCGGAGGGTCGAGATACGCAGTATTTT. Translating gives CSGSEGRDTQYF.